This paragraph covers one T cell receptor beta chain sequence. Authors' processing steps: Nucleated cell counts were estimated from reference gene primer amplification. The assay was immunoSEQ multiplex PCR, and TCRdb's table has in-frame clones only and misses some. The DNA gave D and trimming, while V, J and clone size come from that table. This sample carries about 190,000 clones, 85% to 90% of them seen once, and the ten largest clones take around 1.5%. Germline CDR1 MGHRA, CDR2 YSYEKL. V shed 0 bases and J 10 bases; nucleotides not matched to a gene: 6. This CDR3 is 15 amino acids long. This entry belongs to a study of blood T cell repertoires in COVID-19. As for the study in general: Acute-phase and convalescent COVID-19 samples originated in the United States, Italy and Spain. From T cells, B-cell-depleted T cells, or PBMCs came the material, which was cDNA or gDNA.

This chain uses TRBV4-1 with TRBJ2-1; 10 bases map to TRBD2. The sequence came from a man aged 18 to 30 with active or convalescent COVID-19. The material sequenced was peripheral blood. DNA of the CDR3: TGCGCCAGCAGCCAAGATACTAGCGGGATTCGGGAGCAGTTCTTC. Translated: CASSQDTSGIREQFF.